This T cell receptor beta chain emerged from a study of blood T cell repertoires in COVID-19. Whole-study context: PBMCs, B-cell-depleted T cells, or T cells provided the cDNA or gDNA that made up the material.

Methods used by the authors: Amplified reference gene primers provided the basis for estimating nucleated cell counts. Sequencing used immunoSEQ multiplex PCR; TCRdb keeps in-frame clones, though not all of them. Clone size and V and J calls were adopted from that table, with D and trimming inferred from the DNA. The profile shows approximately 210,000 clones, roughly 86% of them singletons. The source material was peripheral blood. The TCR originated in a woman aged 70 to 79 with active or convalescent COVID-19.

Written as DNA, the CDR3 is TGTGCCAGCAGTTACACCCCGGGACAGAGAGAAAAACTGTTTTTT. Amino acid sequence: CASSYTPGQREKLFF. The rearrangement uses TRBV6-5 and TRBJ1-4; 7 nucleotides align to TRBD1. The trim removed 2 bases at V and 8 bases at J, leaving 8 bases unmatched. CDR1 is MNHEY, CDR2 SVGAGI, per germline. The CDR3 runs 15 residues.